This section outlines one TCR beta chain sequence together with its context. Unmatched junction bases numbered 3, after V lost 3 bases and J lost 1 base. The CDR3 has 14 residues. Per the germline V gene, CDR1 is KGHSH and CDR2 is LQKENI. As handled by the study authors: Amplifying reference gene primers gave estimates of nucleated cell counts. Here immunoSEQ multiplex PCR was the method, and the copy in TCRdb shows in-frame clones only, minus some. The DNA was the basis for D and trimming; V, J and clone size are from that table. The sample gives roughly 84,000 clones, more than 80% of which show up once; around 16% is in the top ten. These data come from a study of blood T cell repertoires in COVID-19. Study as a whole: The samples span acute and convalescent COVID-19 from the United States, Italy and Spain.

The chain joins TRBV18 to TRBJ2-7; 7 bases fit TRBD1. This TCR was sampled from a woman of 80 years or more with acute or convalescent COVID-19. Sequenced sample: peripheral blood. CDR3 sequence: CASSPGTASYEQYF. The CDR3 nucleotides are TGTGCCAGCTCACCCGGGACAGCTTCCTACGAGCAGTACTTC.